This T cell receptor (beta chain) was identified during a study of cytomegalovirus exposure and HLA in healthy donors. With respect to this clone: The target antigen is unknown.

The study, taken as a whole, reports: After further analysis at a later stage, 16,951 TCR beta sequences were associated with HLA alleles at 0.05 false discovery rate. Reportedly, fewer N-insertions than the 666-donor mean appeared in an Asian-associated ancestry cluster in a later analysis. Of the V segments, some could not be distinguished, including TRBV6-2 and TRBV6-3, and were excluded.

PCR primers comprised 60 Vbeta and 13 Jbeta primers. Per the study methods: An analysis that came later counted roughly 80 million unique TCR beta chains, around 10 million shared. Only in-frame clones appear in the TCRdb table, and some are missing; sequencing was by immunoSEQ multiplex PCR. V and J calls and clone size are as listed in that table; D and trimming were resolved from the DNA. Among 150,000 to 160,000 clones, 80% were seen once, and the ten largest hold roughly 5.9%. The trim removed 6 bases at V and 2 bases at J, leaving 7 bases unmatched. The CDR3 runs 15 residues. Germline V gene sequence: CDR1 MNHEY, CDR2 SVGAGI.

The V gene is TRBV6-5, the J gene TRBJ2-1, with 7 bases aligning to TRBD2. Sequenced input: PBMCs. This clonotype was sampled from a middle-aged woman in good health and CMV-seropositive. Here the CDR3 DNA reads TGTGCCAGCAGCCATACTAGCGCAACCTACAATGAGCAGTTCTTC. Translating gives CASSHTSATYNEQFF.